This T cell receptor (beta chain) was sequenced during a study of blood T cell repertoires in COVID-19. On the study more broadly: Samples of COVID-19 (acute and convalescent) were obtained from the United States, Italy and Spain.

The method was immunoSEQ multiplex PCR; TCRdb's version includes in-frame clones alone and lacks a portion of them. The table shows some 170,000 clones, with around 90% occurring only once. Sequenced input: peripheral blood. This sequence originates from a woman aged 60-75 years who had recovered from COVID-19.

This CDR3 is CASSTQSSTGTEQFF. CDR3 in DNA: TGTGCCAGTAGTACCCAATCCTCGACAGGGACTGAGCAGTTCTTC. V gene TRBV19 combines with J gene TRBJ2-1; 7 bases agree with TRBD1. The germline V gene encodes CDR1 LNHDA and CDR2 SQIVND (reference sequence). V dropped 4 bases and J dropped 9; count of bases not matched to a gene: 12. The CDR3 loop spans 15 amino acids. Looking up the rest from reference TRBV19 and TRBJ2-1 gives the full variable domain: DGGITQSPKYLFRKEGQNVTLSCEQNLNHDAMYWYRQDPGQGLRLIYYSQIVNDFQKGDIAEGYSVSREKKESFPLTVTSAQKNPTAFYLCASSTQSSTGTEQFFGPGTRLTVL.